What follows are 22 T cell receptor beta chains derived from one specimen sequenced in a study of blood T cell repertoires in COVID-19. Clones were read by immunoSEQ multiplex PCR, and TCRdb kept only the in-frame ones, dropping some. The sample lists some 190,000 clones, about 88% seen once, with around 5.9% in the top ten. The sequencing sample was made of peripheral blood. The receptor source for this set is a woman between 40 and 55 years old who had recovered from COVID-19.

V and J are TRBV15 and TRBJ1-5; D is perhaps TRBD1 (5 bases). The ends were cut back, 0 bases at V and 4 bases at J, with 7 bases in the middle. The CDR3 sequence is 14 residues long. Germline V gene sequence: CDR1 LNHNV, CDR2 YYDKDF (reference sequence). In DNA form, the CDR3 reads TGTGCCACCAGCAGAGACAGGGTGAATCAGCCCCAGCATTTT. As protein: CATSRDRVNQPQHF.

In nucleotides, the CDR3 is TGTGCCAGCAGCGTAGAGGGGGGACAGGGATTGACGGGCTACACCTTC. Translating gives CASSVEGGQGLTGYTF. The chain combines TRBV9 with TRBJ1-2; 9 bases map to TRBD1. The CDR3 loop spans 16 amino acids. Germline CDR1 and CDR2: SGDLS and YYNGEE. The junction had 11 bases not matched to a gene; V was cut back by 0 bases and J by 8 bases.

The rearrangement uses TRBV12-3 or TRBV12-4 and TRBJ1-1; a weak D match, TRBD1 (6 bases). The CDR3 runs 13 residues. Trimming took 2 bases from V and 8 from J, leaving 12 bases between them. The CDR3 DNA reads TGTGCCAGCAGTTTACTTTTCCAGGGGGAAGCTTTCTTT. Its protein product is CASSLLFQGEAFF.

The V call is TRBV24-1, the J call TRBJ2-5; TRBD1 matches at 8 bases. V shed 4 bases and J 5 bases; nucleotides not matched to a gene: 14. Germline-derived CDR1 and CDR2 are KGHDR and SFDVKD. The CDR3 has 17 residues. The CDR3 loop reads CATSDPGRTGILETQYF. In nucleotides, the CDR3 is TGTGCCACCAGTGACCCTGGAAGGACAGGGATTCTTGAGACCCAGTACTTC.

This clone has a single count. The V and J genes are TRBV6-5 and TRBJ2-2; weak D call: TRBD2 (6 bases). Germline V gene data show CDR1 as MNHEY and CDR2 as SVGAGI. This CDR3 has 14 amino acids. V lost 6 bases, J lost 10 bases, and 18 bases lay in between. DNA of the CDR3: TGTGCCAGCAGAGACGGGACTTACTTTGAGGAGCTGTTTTTT. Its translation is CASRDGTYFEELFF.

This clone appeared a single time. V gene TRBV7-2 combines with J gene TRBJ2-3; a possible D gene is TRBD2 (5 bases). The V gene lost 1 base and the J gene lost 5 bases, with 10 bases spanning the gap. Looked up from germline, CDR1 is SGHTA and CDR2 is FQGNSA. This CDR3 contains 14 residues. Here the CDR3 DNA reads TGTGCCAGCAGCTTAGGCGACTATCAAGATACGCAGTATTTT. It translates to CASSLGDYQDTQYF.

This chain joins TRBV27 and TRBJ2-7; 13 bases fit TRBD2. The trim removed 3 bases at V and 2 bases at J, leaving 7 bases unmatched. This CDR3 contains 17 residues. Germline V gives CDR1 MNHEY, CDR2 SMNVEV (reference sequence). The DNA of the CDR3 is TGTGCCAGCAGTTTCGGGACTAGCGGGATTATAACCTACGAGCAGTACTTC. It is translated as CASSFGTSGIITYEQYF.

The table lists this clone with a few counts. V is TRBV19 and J is TRBJ1-2; 7 nucleotides line up with TRBD1. Germline lookup yields CDR1 LNHDA and CDR2 SQIVND (reference sequence). V lost 6 bases, J lost 1 base, and 8 bases stayed unmatched. The CDR3 has 15 residues. This chain's CDR3 is CASRLPGQNNYGYTF. In DNA form, the CDR3 reads TGTGCCAGTAGGTTACCGGGACAGAATAACTATGGCTACACCTTC.

This chain uses TRBV28 with TRBJ1-2; TRBD1 matches 12 bases. V lost 5 bases to trimming and J lost 7 bases; unmatched junction nucleotides: 8. Germline V gives CDR1 MDHEN, CDR2 SYDVKM. The CDR3 totals 15 residues. The CDR3 DNA reads TGTGCCAGCAGTCATGGGACAGGGGGCGGAGGTGGCTACACCTTC. As protein: CASSHGTGGGGGYTF.

This clone showed up just once. V is TRBV19 and J is TRBJ2-3, with unresolved D. Trimming took off 4 bases at V and 2 bases at J, with 10 bases between the two ends. The V gene's germline CDR1 is LNHDA and CDR2 SQIVND (reference sequence). The CDR3 totals 14 residues. CDR3 sequence: CASSRWAPTDTQYF. CDR3 sequence (DNA): TGTGCCAGTAGTAGGTGGGCGCCCACAGATACGCAGTATTTT.

In this sample, this clone turned up a few times. V gene TRBV30 combines with J gene TRBJ2-1; 7 bases line up with TRBD1. CDR1 is GTSNPN and CDR2 is SVGIG in the germline V gene (reference sequence). The trim removed 5 bases at V and 7 bases at J, leaving 14 bases unmatched. This CDR3 region has 15 residues. CDR3 protein: CAWGGAGGRGNEQFF. The CDR3 nucleotides are TGTGCCTGGGGAGGAGCAGGGGGAAGGGGAAATGAGCAGTTCTTC.

The V gene is TRBV9, the J gene TRBJ2-2; TRBD2 matches 7 bases. V gave up 0 bases and J gave up 0 bases; unmatched junction bases: 5. The CDR3 extends over 17 amino acids. Germline lookup yields CDR1 SGDLS and CDR2 YYNGEE. The CDR3, as DNA: TGTGCCAGCAGCGTAGGGGAGCGGGGATCGAACACCGGGGAGCTGTTTTTT. Amino acid sequence: CASSVGERGSNTGELFF.

The V and J genes are TRBV6-5 and TRBJ2-1; D might be TRBD1 (6 bases). Germline values: CDR1 MNHEY, CDR2 SVGAGI. V lost 2 bases, J lost 7 bases, and 15 bases lay in between. The CDR3 covers 15 residues. The CDR3 sequence is CASSYGTGPFNEQFF. The CDR3, as DNA: TGTGCCAGCAGTTACGGTACAGGGCCTTTTAATGAGCAGTTCTTC.

This rearrangement joins TRBV10-3 to TRBJ1-3; no firm D call. V lost 2 bases and J 4 bases, leaving 6 bases between the germline ends. The germline V gene encodes CDR1 ENHRY and CDR2 SYGVKD. The CDR3 is 13 residues long. The CDR3 bases are TGTGCCATCAGTGAGGAGGCGGGAAACACCATATATTTT. It specifies CAISEEAGNTIYF.

The chain recombines TRBV6-1 with TRBJ2-7; 10 bases map to TRBD2. This CDR3 is 19 amino acids long. The V segment lost 3 bases and the J segment 5 bases; nucleotides outside the gene matches: 19. CDR1 is MNHNS, CDR2 SASEGT, per germline. The CDR3 spells CASSDKGVRAGGRLDEQYF. In DNA, the CDR3 is TGTGCCAGCAGTGACAAGGGGGTAAGAGCGGGAGGGCGTTTAGACGAGCAGTACTTC.

The chain uses TRBV29-1 and TRBJ2-7, with 7 nucleotides matching TRBD1. J lost 3 bases, V lost 0 bases, and 8 bases had no gene match. CDR3 size: 15 residues. The germline gives CDR1 SQVTM, CDR2 ANQGSEA. CDR3 nucleotide sequence: TGCAGCGTTGAAGATGAGGGGACAGCTCGCTACGAGCAGTACTTC. Its translation is CSVEDEGTARYEQYF.

This chain joins TRBV21-1 and TRBJ2-1; the table gives TRBD1 as D, unverified against the DNA. TRBV21-1 is a pseudogene segment. This CDR3 contains 16 residues. The CDR3 loop reads CASSKFRDSLTCEQFF. The CDR3 DNA sequence: TGTGCCAGCAGCAAATTTCGAGACAGTCTTACTTGTGAGCAGTTCTTC.

V gene TRBV11-2 combines with J gene TRBJ1-1, with 7 bases that match TRBD1. Germline V gene lookup returns CDR1 SGHAT and CDR2 FQNNGV. This CDR3 region has 15 residues. The J segment lost 0 bases and the V segment lost 3 bases, leaving 4 bases of the junction unmatched. As DNA, the CDR3 is TGTGCCAGCAGCTTGGGACAGAACATGAACACTGAAGCTTTCTTT. It specifies CASSLGQNMNTEAFF.

DNA of the CDR3: TGTGCCAGCAGCTTGGCTAGCGGGAGCAGGGGTGGAGAGACCCAGTACTTC. Residues: CASSLASGSRGGETQYF. The J gene is TRBJ2-5, the V gene TRBV5-6; the match to TRBD2 covers 10 bases. This CDR3 spans 17 amino acids. Germline trimming cut 0 bases from V and 4 bases from J; bases unmatched to any gene: 9. The germline V gene encodes CDR1 SGHDT and CDR2 YYEEEE.

The V and J genes are TRBV9 and TRBJ2-2; D possibly corresponds to TRBD2 (6 bases). Germline values: CDR1 SGDLS, CDR2 YYNGEE. CDR3 size: 16 residues. V was trimmed by 0 bases and J by 3 bases, leaving 12 bases between them. CDR3 nucleotides: TGTGCCAGCAGCGTAGTTCCGGGAGAGGACACCGGGGAGCTGTTTTTT. Its protein is CASSVVPGEDTGELFF.

This clone was picked up one time. J is TRBJ2-7 and V is TRBV12-3 or TRBV12-4; the match to TRBD1 covers 7 bases. The CDR3 spans 13 residues. J lost 6 bases, V lost 3 bases, and 5 bases had no gene match. The CDR3 nucleotides are TGTGCCAGCAGTTTGTGGGCAGGGGGCGAGCAGTACTTC. Protein sequence: CASSLWAGGEQYF.

The gene calls are TRBV5-5 and TRBJ1-2, with a tentative D call TRBD1 (5 bases). This CDR3 spans 15 amino acids. Germline loops: CDR1 SGHKS, CDR2 YYEKEE (reference sequence). V dropped 0 bases and J dropped 3 bases, with 12 bases sitting between them. CDR3 DNA: TGTGCCAGCAGCTTGGCCGAGACAGTAGACTATGGCTACACCTTC. This sequence encodes CASSLAETVDYGYTF. Complete variable domain (other parts from reference TRBV5-5 and TRBJ1-2): DAGVTQSPTHLIKTRGQQVTLRCSPISGHKSVSWYQQVLGQGPQFIFQYYEKEERGRGNFPDRFSARQFPNYSSELNVNALLLGDSALYLCASSLAETVDYGYTFGSGTRLTVV.